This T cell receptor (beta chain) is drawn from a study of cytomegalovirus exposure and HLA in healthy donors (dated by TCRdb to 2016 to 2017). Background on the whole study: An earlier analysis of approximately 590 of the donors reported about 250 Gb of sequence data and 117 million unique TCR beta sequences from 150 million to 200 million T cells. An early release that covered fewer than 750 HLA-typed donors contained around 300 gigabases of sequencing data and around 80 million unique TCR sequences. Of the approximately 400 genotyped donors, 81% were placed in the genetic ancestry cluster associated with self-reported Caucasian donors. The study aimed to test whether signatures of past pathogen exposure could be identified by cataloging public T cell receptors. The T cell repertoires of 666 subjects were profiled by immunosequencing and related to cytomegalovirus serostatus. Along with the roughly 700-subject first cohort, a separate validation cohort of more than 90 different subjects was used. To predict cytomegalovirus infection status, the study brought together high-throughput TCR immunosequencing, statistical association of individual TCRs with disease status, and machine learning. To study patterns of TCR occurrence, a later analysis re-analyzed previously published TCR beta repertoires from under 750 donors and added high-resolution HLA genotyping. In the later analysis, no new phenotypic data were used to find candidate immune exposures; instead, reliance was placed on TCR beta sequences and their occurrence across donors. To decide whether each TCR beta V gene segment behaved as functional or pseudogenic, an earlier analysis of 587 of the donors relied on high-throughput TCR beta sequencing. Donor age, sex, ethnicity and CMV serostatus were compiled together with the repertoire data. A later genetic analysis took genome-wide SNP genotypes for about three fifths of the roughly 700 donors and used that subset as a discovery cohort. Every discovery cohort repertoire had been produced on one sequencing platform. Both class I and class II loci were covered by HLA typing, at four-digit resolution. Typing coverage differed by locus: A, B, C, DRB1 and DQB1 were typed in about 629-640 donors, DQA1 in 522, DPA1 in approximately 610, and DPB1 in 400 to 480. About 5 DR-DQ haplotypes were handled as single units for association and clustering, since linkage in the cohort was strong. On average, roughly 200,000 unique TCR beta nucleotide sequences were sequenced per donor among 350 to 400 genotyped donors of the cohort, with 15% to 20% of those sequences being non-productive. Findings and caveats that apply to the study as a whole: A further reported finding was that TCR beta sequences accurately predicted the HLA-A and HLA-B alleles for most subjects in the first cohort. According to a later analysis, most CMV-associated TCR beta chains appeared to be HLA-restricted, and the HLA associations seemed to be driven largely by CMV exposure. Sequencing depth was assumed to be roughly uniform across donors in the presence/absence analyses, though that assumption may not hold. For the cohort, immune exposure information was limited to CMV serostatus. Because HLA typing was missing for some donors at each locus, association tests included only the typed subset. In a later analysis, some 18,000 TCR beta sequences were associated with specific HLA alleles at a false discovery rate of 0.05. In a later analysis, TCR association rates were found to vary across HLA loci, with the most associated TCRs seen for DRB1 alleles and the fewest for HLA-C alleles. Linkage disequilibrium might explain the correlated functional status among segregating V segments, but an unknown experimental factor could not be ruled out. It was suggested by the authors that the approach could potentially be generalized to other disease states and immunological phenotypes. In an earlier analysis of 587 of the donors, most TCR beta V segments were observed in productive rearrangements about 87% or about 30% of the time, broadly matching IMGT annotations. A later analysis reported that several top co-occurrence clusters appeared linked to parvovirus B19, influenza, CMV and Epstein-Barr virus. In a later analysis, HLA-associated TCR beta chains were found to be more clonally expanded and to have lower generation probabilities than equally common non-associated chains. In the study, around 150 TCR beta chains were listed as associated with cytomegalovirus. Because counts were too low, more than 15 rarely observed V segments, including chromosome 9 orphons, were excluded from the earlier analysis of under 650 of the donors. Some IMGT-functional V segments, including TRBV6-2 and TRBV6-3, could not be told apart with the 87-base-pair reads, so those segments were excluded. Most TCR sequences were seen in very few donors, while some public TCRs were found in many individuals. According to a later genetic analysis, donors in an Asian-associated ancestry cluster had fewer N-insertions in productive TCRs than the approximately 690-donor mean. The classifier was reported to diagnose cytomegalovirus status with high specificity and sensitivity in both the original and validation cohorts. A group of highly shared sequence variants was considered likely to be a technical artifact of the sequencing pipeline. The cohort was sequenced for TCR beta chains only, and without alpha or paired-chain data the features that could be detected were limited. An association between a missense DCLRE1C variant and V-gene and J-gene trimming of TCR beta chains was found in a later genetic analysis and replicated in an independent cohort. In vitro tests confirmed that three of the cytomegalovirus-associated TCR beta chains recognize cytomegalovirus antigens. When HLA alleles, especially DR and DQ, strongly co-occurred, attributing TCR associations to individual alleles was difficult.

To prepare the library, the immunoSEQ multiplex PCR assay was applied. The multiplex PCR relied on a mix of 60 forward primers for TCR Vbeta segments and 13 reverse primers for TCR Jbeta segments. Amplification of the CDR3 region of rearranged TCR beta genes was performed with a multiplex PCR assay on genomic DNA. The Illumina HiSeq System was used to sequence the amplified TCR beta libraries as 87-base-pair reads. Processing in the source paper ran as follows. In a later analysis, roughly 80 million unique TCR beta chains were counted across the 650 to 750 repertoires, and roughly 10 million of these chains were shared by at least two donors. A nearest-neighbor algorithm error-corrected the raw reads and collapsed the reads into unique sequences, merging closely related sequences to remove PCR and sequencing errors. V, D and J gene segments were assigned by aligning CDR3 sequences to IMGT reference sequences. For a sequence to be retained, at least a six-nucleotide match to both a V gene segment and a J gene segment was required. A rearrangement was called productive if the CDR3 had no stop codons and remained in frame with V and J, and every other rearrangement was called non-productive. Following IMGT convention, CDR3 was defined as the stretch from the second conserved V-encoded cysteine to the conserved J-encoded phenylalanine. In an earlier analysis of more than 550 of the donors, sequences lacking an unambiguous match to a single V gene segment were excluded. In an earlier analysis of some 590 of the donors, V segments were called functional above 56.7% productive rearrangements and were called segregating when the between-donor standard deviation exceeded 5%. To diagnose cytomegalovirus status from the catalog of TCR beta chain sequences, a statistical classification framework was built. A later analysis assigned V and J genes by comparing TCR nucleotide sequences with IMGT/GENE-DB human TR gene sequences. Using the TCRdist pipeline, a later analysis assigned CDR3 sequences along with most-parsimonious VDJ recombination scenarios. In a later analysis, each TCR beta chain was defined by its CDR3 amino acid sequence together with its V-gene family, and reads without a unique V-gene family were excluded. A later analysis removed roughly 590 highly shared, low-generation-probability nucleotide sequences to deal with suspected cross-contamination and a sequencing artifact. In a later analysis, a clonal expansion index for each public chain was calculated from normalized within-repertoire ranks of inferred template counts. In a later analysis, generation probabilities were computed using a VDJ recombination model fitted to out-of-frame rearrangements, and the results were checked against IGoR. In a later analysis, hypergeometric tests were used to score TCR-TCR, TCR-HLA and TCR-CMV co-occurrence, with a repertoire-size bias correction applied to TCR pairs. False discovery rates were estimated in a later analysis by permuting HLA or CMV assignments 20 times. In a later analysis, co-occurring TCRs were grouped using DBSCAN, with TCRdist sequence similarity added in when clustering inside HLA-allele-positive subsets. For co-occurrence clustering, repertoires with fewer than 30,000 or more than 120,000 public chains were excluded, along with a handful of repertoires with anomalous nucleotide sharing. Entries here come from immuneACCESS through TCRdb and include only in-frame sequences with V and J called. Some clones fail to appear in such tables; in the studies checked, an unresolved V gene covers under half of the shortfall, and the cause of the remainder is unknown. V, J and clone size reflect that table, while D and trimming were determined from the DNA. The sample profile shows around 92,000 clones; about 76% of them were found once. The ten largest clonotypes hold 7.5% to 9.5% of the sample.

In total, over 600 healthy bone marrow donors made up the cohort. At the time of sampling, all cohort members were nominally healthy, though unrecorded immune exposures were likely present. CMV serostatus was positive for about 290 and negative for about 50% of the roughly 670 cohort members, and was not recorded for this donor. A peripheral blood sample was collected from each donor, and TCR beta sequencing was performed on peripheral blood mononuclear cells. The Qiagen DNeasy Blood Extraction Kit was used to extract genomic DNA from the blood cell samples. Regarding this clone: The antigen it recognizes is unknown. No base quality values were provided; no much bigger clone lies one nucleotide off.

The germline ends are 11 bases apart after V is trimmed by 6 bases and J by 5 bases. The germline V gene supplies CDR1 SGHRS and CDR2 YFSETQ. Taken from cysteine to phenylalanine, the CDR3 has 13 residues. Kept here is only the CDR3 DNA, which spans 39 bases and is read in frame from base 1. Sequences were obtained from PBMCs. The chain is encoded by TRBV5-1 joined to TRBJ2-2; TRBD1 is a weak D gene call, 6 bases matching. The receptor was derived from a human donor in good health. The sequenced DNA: TGCGCCAGCACACAGGGTACGACCGGGGAGCTGTTTTTT. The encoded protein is CASTQGTTGELFF.